Each of the 32 T cell receptor beta chains below was sequenced from the same sample in a study of blood T cell repertoires in COVID-19 (TCRdb year 2020). The library was prepared using the immunoSEQ multiplex PCR assay. In TCRdb, the immuneACCESS table is reduced to in-frame sequences with V and J assigned. These tables do not hold every clone; where another copy was compared, an unresolved V gene accounts for under half, and the others remain unexplained. In this sample the table shows about 220,000 clones, about 85% of which occur a single time. Together, the top ten hold 15% to 20% of the sample. Sequences were obtained from peripheral blood. The receptor source for this set is a man aged 25 to 45 with active or convalescent COVID-19.

The chain recombines TRBV5-5 with TRBJ1-2; TRBD1 matches at 9 bases. The CDR3 extends over 13 amino acids. After removal of 0 bases from V and 6 bases from J, the junction contained 0 bases not matched to a gene. CDR1 and CDR2 (germline): SGHKS, YYEKEE (reference sequence). CDR3 in DNA: TGTGCCAGCAGCTTGGGACAGGGGGATGGCTACACCTTC. Translation gives CASSLGQGDGYTF. The full variable domain, in which reference TRBV5-5 and TRBJ1-2 provide the parts outside the CDR3, is DAGVTQSPTHLIKTRGQQVTLRCSPISGHKSVSWYQQVLGQGPQFIFQYYEKEERGRGNFPDRFSARQFPNYSSELNVNALLLGDSALYLCASSLGQGDGYTFGSGTRLTVV.

This chain uses TRBV7-2 with TRBJ1-4; 7 bases agree with TRBD1. CDR1 and CDR2 from the germline V gene are SGHTA and FQGNSA. With V trimmed by 5 bases and J by 8 bases, 11 bases remained unmatched. This CDR3 has 15 residues. Here the CDR3 DNA reads TGTGCCAGCAGCAACTCGGGACAGTTAGGAGAAAAACTGTTTTTT. Protein product: CASSNSGQLGEKLFF.

This clone was detected only a few times. J is TRBJ2-7 and V is TRBV28, with 9 bases matching TRBD1. This CDR3 has 12 residues. The germline V gene encodes CDR1 MDHEN and CDR2 SYDVKM. J gave up 4 bases and V 11 bases, and 6 bases lay outside the gene matches. This CDR3 reads CASGTGRYEQYF. The DNA for the CDR3 is TGTGCCTCAGGGACAGGGAGGTACGAGCAGTACTTC.

The rearrangement links TRBV19 to TRBJ2-4, with D possibly being TRBD2 (5 bases). CDR1 and CDR2 from the germline V gene are LNHDA and SQIVND (reference sequence). This CDR3 region has 15 residues. Between the trimmed V and J ends, which lost 4 bases and 9 bases, there was a span of 19 bases. The CDR3 nucleotides read TGTGCCAGTAGTAGGGGTGAGGGCCGGAGTGTCATTCAGTACTTC. It specifies CASSRGEGRSVIQYF. Full variable domain (rest looked up from reference TRBV19 and TRBJ2-4): DGGITQSPKYLFRKEGQNVTLSCEQNLNHDAMYWYRQDPGQGLRLIYYSQIVNDFQKGDIAEGYSVSREKKESFPLTVTSAQKNPTAFYLCASSRGEGRSVIQYFGAGTRLSVL.

The chain uses TRBV4-2 and TRBJ2-7, with D hard to call. Germline values: CDR1 LGHNA, CDR2 YNFKEQ. This CDR3 has 18 residues. With 3 bases removed from V and 6 bases from J, the gap between germline ends came to 27 bases. CDR3 in amino acids: CASSHGYSGRPNPGEQYF. For the CDR3, the DNA is TGTGCCAGCAGCCACGGATATTCCGGTAGGCCGAATCCGGGCGAGCAGTACTTC.

This chain links TRBV10-3 with TRBJ1-3, with 8 bases aligning to TRBD1. Per the germline V gene, CDR1 is ENHRY and CDR2 is SYGVKD. V shed 6 bases, J shed 2 bases, and the junction held 9 bases outside the gene matches. The CDR3 has 16 residues. DNA for the CDR3: TGTGCCATCAGCCACCCTCAGGGGGCCGCTGGAAACACCATATATTTT. Protein sequence: CAISHPQGAAGNTIYF.

The chain has TRBV27 and TRBJ1-5; 7 bases agree with TRBD1. J was trimmed by 2 bases and V by 8 bases; bases with no gene match: 3. Per the germline V gene, CDR1 is MNHEY and CDR2 is SMNVEV (reference sequence). The CDR3 length is 13 residues. The CDR3 bases are TGTGCCAGCGGCACAGGGGGCAATCAGCCCCAGCATTTT. Translated, it gives CASGTGGNQPQHF.

The chain links TRBV20-1 to TRBJ1-6, with a tentative D call TRBD1 (5 bases). V lost 3 bases to trimming and J lost 9 bases, with 15 bases between them. The CDR3 has 14 residues. Germline CDR1 is DFQATT and CDR2 is SNEGSKA (reference sequence). CDR3 residues: CSASEGRFSSPLHF. In DNA, the CDR3 is TGCAGTGCTAGTGAGGGGAGGTTCAGTTCACCCCTCCACTTT.

The chain couples TRBV25-1 to TRBJ1-2; D unresolved. Germline assignment: CDR1 MGHDK and CDR2 SYGVNS. CDR3 length: 13 residues. Trimming took off 2 bases at V and 5 bases at J, with 9 bases between the two ends. The CDR3 here is CASSERQAYGYTF. CDR3 in DNA: TGTGCCAGCAGTGAAAGGCAGGCGTATGGCTACACCTTC.

The chain links TRBV4-1 to TRBJ2-7; D might be TRBD1 (5 bases). Germline lookup yields CDR1 MGHRA and CDR2 YSYEKL. V was trimmed by 0 bases and J by 3 bases, leaving 6 bases between them. This CDR3 region has 13 residues. The chain's CDR3 is CASSQEQGYEQYF. DNA for the CDR3: TGCGCCAGCAGCCAAGAGCAGGGCTACGAGCAGTACTTC.

The J gene is TRBJ2-7, the V gene TRBV2; a weak D match, TRBD1 (6 bases). V was cut by 7 bases and J by 2 bases, with 12 bases left in between. CDR3 length equals 13 residues. Germline V gene sequence: CDR1 SNHLY, CDR2 FYNNEI. The CDR3 sequence: CASTGQFPYEQYF. The CDR3 DNA sequence: TGTGCCAGCACCGGACAGTTTCCCTACGAGCAGTACTTC.

This chain connects TRBV7-3 to TRBJ2-5; 7 bases match TRBD2. With V trimmed by 1 base and J by 4 bases, 9 bases remained unmatched. From germline, CDR1 is SGHTA and CDR2 FQGTGA. The CDR3 sequence is 16 residues long. The CDR3 coding sequence is TGTGCCAGCAGCTTAATGGGGAGGGGAAGGGGAGAGACCCAGTACTTC. This sequence encodes CASSLMGRGRGETQYF.

This chain's CDR3 is CASSPGQGSSYNSPLHF. In DNA form, the CDR3 reads TGTGCCAGCAGCCCGGGACAGGGTAGCTCCTATAATTCACCCCTCCACTTT. This chain links TRBV4-2 with TRBJ1-6, with 9 bases lining up with TRBD1. Trimming at V came to 4 bases and at J to 0 bases, leaving 4 bases not matched to a gene. The V gene's germline CDR1 is LGHNA and CDR2 YNFKEQ. The CDR3 has 17 amino acids.

V gene TRBV4-1 combines with J gene TRBJ2-7, with 9 bases lining up with TRBD1. The CDR3 runs 15 residues. J gave up 3 bases and V 4 bases, and 7 bases lay outside the gene matches. CDR1 and CDR2 from the germline V gene are MGHRA and YSYEKL. The CDR3 DNA is TGCGCCAGCAGCCGAGCGACAGGGGGTATCTACGAGCAGTACTTC. Its translation is CASSRATGGIYEQYF.

With regard to this clone: This same CDR3 is encoded by further DNA sequences in the sample. The genes are TRBV28 and TRBJ2-7, with a tentative D call TRBD2 (5 bases). The CDR3 runs 11 residues. Between the trimmed V and J ends, which lost 5 bases and 3 bases, there was a span of 5 bases. CDR1 and CDR2 (germline): MDHEN, SYDVKM. CDR3 bases: TGTGCCAGCAGTGGGAGCTACGAGCAGTACTTC. The encoded protein is CASSGSYEQYF.

The V gene is TRBV6-2 or TRBV6-3, the J gene TRBJ2-7, with 8 nucleotides matching TRBD2. The germline V gene encodes CDR1 MNHEY and CDR2 SVGEGT. J was trimmed by 2 bases and V by 2 bases; bases with no gene match: 2. CDR3 length: 14 residues. The CDR3: CASSYPGLAYEQYF. The CDR3 DNA follows: TGTGCCAGCAGTTACCCGGGACTAGCCTACGAGCAGTACTTC.

The chain has TRBV24-1 and TRBJ2-5, with D possibly matching TRBD1 (6 bases). CDR1 KGHDR and CDR2 SFDVKD come from the germline V gene. V lost 5 bases and J 2 bases, leaving 14 bases between the germline ends. CDR3 length: 15 residues. The DNA for the CDR3 is TGTGCCACCAGTGCCCTCTCGGACAGTCAAGAGACCCAGTACTTC. Residues: CATSALSDSQETQYF.

The chain recombines TRBV28 with TRBJ2-3, with TRBD1 matching 9 bases. J lost 4 bases, V lost 5 bases, and 10 bases had no gene match. Germline-derived CDR1 and CDR2 are MDHEN and SYDVKM. The CDR3 runs 16 residues. The CDR3 bases are TGTGCCAGCAGTAAACATGGGACAGGGTTCCCAGATACGCAGTATTTT. Translating it yields CASSKHGTGFPDTQYF.

This clone was observed a few times. This rearrangement joins TRBV6-5 to TRBJ2-7; 9 bases fit TRBD1. The germline CDR1 and CDR2 sequences are MNHEY and SVGAGI. The CDR3 consists of 14 residues. J gave up 2 bases and V 6 bases, and 5 bases lay outside the gene matches. The DNA of the CDR3 is TGTGCCAGCAGAGCTCGGACAGGGGCCTACGAGCAGTACTTC. Encoded protein: CASRARTGAYEQYF.

The CDR3 DNA sequence: TGCGCCAGCAGCCAAGAAAATTCGGAGGTCTACGACACTGAAGCTTTCTTT. Its protein is CASSQENSEVYDTEAFF. The chain recombines TRBV4-1 with TRBJ1-1; D unresolved. Deletions cut 0 bases from V and 3 bases from J, with 17 bases between. Germline loops: CDR1 MGHRA, CDR2 YSYEKL. The length of the CDR3 is 17 residues.

The V gene is TRBV18, the J gene TRBJ2-1, with 14 bases fitting TRBD2. V shed 6 bases and J 12 bases; nucleotides not matched to a gene: 7. Germline lookup yields CDR1 KGHSH and CDR2 LQKENI. The CDR3 has 14 amino acids. The CDR3 bases are TGTGCCAGCTCCTGGGGACTAGCGGGAGAGCTGCAGTTCTTC. This gives the protein CASSWGLAGELQFF.

This chain joins TRBV9 and TRBJ2-3; maybe TRBD1 (6 bases). The length of the CDR3 is 16 residues. CDR1 SGDLS and CDR2 YYNGEE come from the germline V gene. The V end lost 4 bases, the J end lost 3 bases, and 18 bases lay between the germline ends. The CDR3 bases are TGTGCCAGCAGCCCCCGGACAGCTGGGCGGACAGATACGCAGTATTTT. It codes for CASSPRTAGRTDTQYF.

The chain recombines TRBV5-1 with TRBJ2-1; 8 nucleotides agree with TRBD1. This CDR3 is built from 16 residues. Looked up from germline, CDR1 is SGHRS and CDR2 is YFSETQ. J lost 6 bases, V lost 4 bases, and 12 bases had no gene match. CDR3 loop: CASSSREQGAGNEQFF. CDR3 nucleotide sequence: TGCGCCAGCAGCAGTAGAGAGCAGGGGGCAGGCAATGAGCAGTTCTTC.

This rearrangement joins TRBV7-9 to TRBJ2-7; possibly TRBD1 for D (5 bases). Trimming stripped 5 bases from V and 3 bases from J, with 8 bases between. In germline, CDR1 is SEHNR, CDR2 FQNEAQ (reference sequence). The CDR3 consists of 12 residues. The CDR3 region has the DNA TGTGCCAGCAGCCCTAGGGGCTACGAGCAGTACTTC. It specifies CASSPRGYEQYF.

This clone turned up a few times. The gene calls are TRBV5-5 and TRBJ1-2; D might be TRBD1 (5 bases). V was trimmed by 0 bases and J by 2 bases, leaving 14 bases between them. There are 16 residues in the CDR3. The germline V gene has CDR1 SGHKS and CDR2 YYEKEE (reference sequence). The chain's CDR3 is CASSLEGSAVNYGYTF. DNA of the CDR3: TGTGCCAGCAGCTTGGAGGGGTCCGCGGTAAACTATGGCTACACCTTC.

J is TRBJ2-2 and V is TRBV4-1; D is ambiguous. This CDR3 comprises 13 residues. Per germline, CDR1 MGHRA and CDR2 YSYEKL. V was cut by 4 bases and J by 4 bases, with 7 bases left in between. CDR3 in amino acids: CASSPRVTGELFF. CDR3 DNA sequence: TGCGCCAGCAGCCCCCGTGTCACCGGGGAGCTGTTTTTT.

This clone was found once. The J gene is TRBJ1-1, the V gene TRBV7-2; TRBD1 agrees at 8 bases. Germline-derived CDR1 and CDR2 are SGHTA and FQGNSA. This CDR3 is built from 15 residues. V shed 5 bases, J shed 0 bases, and the junction held 5 bases outside the gene matches. The CDR3 reads CASSRQGIMNTEAFF. For the CDR3, the DNA is TGTGCCAGCAGCAGACAGGGGATTATGAACACTGAAGCTTTCTTT.

The V call is TRBV7-6, the J call TRBJ1-3; D is uncertain. V was pared by 0 bases and J by 9 bases, with 12 bases between. The CDR3 length is 14 residues. Germline V gene sequence: CDR1 SGHVS, CDR2 FNYEAQ. The CDR3, as DNA: TGTGCCAGCAGCTTAGCAGATCATGGGAGCACCATATATTTT. This translates into CASSLADHGSTIYF.

The table lists this clone with a few counts. The chain recombines TRBV6-5 with TRBJ1-4; TRBD1 agrees at 12 bases. Germline-derived CDR1 and CDR2 are MNHEY and SVGAGI. CDR3 length equals 16 residues. Losses at the gene ends were 4 bases for V and 7 bases for J; bases not matched to a gene: 7. This CDR3 is CASSSGQGASGEKLFF. The CDR3 coding sequence is TGTGCCAGCAGTTCGGGACAGGGGGCTTCGGGTGAAAAACTGTTTTTT.

The count of this clone is one. V gene TRBV6-1 combines with J gene TRBJ1-5; a weak D match, TRBD1 (6 bases). Trimming took off 2 bases at V and 4 bases at J, with 15 bases between the two ends. CDR1 and CDR2 (germline): MNHNS, SASEGT. This CDR3 is built from 16 residues. The CDR3 DNA is TGTGCCAGCAGTGAACAGGGGCAGGGGCCGAATCAGCCCCAGCATTTT. Its translation is CASSEQGQGPNQPQHF.

This clone has just one count. The CDR3 sequence is CASSLGGSTDTQYF. The CDR3 DNA sequence: TGTGCCAGCAGTTTGGGGGGAAGTACAGATACGCAGTATTTT. The chain joins TRBV28 to TRBJ2-3, with a weak D call TRBD2 (6 bases). The CDR3 consists of 14 residues. The germline V and J ends were trimmed by 3 bases and 3 bases, with 10 bases remaining between them. Germline lookup yields CDR1 MDHEN and CDR2 SYDVKM.

CDR3 sequence reads: CATSDRGTSGRIREQFF. In nucleotides, the CDR3 is TGTGCCACCAGTGACCGTGGGACTAGCGGGAGAATCCGTGAGCAGTTCTTC. This chain links TRBV24-1 with TRBJ2-1; 14 bases match TRBD2. This CDR3 is built from 17 residues. V was pared by 4 bases and J by 9 bases, with 10 bases of the junction left unmatched. Germline V CDR1 and CDR2: KGHDR, SFDVKD.